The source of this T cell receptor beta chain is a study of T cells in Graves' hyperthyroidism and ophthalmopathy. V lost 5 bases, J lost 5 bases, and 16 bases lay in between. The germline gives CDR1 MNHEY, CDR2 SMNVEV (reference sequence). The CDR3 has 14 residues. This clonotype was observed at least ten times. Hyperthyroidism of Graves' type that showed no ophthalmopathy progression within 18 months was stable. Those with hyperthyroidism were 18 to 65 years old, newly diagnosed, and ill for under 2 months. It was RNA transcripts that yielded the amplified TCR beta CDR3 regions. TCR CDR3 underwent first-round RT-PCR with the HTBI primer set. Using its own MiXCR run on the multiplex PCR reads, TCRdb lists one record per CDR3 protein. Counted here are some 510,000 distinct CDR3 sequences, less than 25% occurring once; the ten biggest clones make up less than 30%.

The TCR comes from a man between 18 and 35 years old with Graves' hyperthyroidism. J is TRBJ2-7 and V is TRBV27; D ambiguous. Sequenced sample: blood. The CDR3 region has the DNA TGTGCCAGCAGTCCTGCACCTCAATATGACGAGCAGTACTTC. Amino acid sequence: CASSPAPQYDEQYF.